This entry lists 28 T cell receptor beta chains sequenced from one sample in a study of cytotoxic CD8 clonotypes in ibrutinib-treated CLL (dated by TCRdb to the early 2020s). Preparation of the library involved the immunoSEQ multiplex PCR assay. This is the immuneACCESS table as TCRdb keeps it, with only in-frame sequences that have V and J called. A part of the clones is gone; compared with another copy, unresolved V genes explain less than half, and the rest is unexplained. Counted in this sample were around 310,000 clones; approximately 80% of them appeared once. Together, the top ten hold 6.5% to 8.5% of the sample. The specimen was PBMCs, collected before ibrutinib treatment. Source of these receptors: a human donor with chronic lymphocytic leukemia.

J is TRBJ2-1 and V is TRBV11-2, with 7 bases matching TRBD2. CDR1 is SGHAT and CDR2 is FQNNGV in the germline V gene. The CDR3 length is 13 residues. V lost 8 bases and J lost 5; bases outside the gene matches: 6. The CDR3 DNA sequence: TGTGCCAGCGCCCCGGGGAGGGACAATGAGCAGTTCTTC. Its translation is CASAPGRDNEQFF. The entire variable domain, with the rest obtained from reference TRBV11-2 and TRBJ2-1, is as follows: EAGVAQSPRYKIIEKRQSVAFWCNPISGHATLYWYQQILGQGPKLLIQFQNNGVVDDSQLPKDRFSAERLKGVDSTLKIQPAKLEDSAVYLCASAPGRDNEQFFGPGTRLTVL.

CDR3: CASSSGTYTDTQYF. The CDR3, as DNA: TGCGCCAGCAGCTCGGGGACCTACACAGATACGCAGTATTTT. This rearrangement joins TRBV5-1 to TRBJ2-3; D possibly uses TRBD1 or TRBD2 (5 bases each). Germline lookup yields CDR1 SGHRS and CDR2 YFSETQ. The V end lost 3 bases, the J end lost 2 bases, and 10 bases lay between the germline ends. The CDR3 runs to 14 residues.

Only a few counts were recorded for this clone. The CDR3 nucleotides are TGTGCCAGCTCACCGCGGACAGGGAATCGCTACACCTTC. Residues: CASSPRTGNRYTF. The chain has TRBV18 and TRBJ1-2; TRBD1 aligns across 8 bases. Unmatched junction bases numbered 6, after V lost 3 bases and J lost 9 bases. The CDR3 consists of 13 residues. Germline assignment: CDR1 KGHSH and CDR2 LQKENI.

Only one count was recorded for this clone. The gene calls are TRBV5-1 and TRBJ1-1; TRBD1 is a possible D gene (5 bases). V was trimmed by 4 bases and J by 1 base, leaving 17 bases between them. The CDR3 sequence is 16 residues long. In germline, CDR1 is SGHRS, CDR2 YFSETQ. The CDR3 DNA reads TGCGCCAGCAGCCCGACTCCCGGGACGCCGAACACTGAAGCTTTCTTT. Translated: CASSPTPGTPNTEAFF.

CDR3 bases: TGTGCCATCAGTGAGGACACGGCGGAGGTCTATGGCTACACCTTC. Translated, it gives CAISEDTAEVYGYTF. The chain combines TRBV10-3 with TRBJ1-2; D is unclear. Trimming shortened V by 2 bases and J by 4 bases, and 14 bases separated the two germline ends. This CDR3 contains 15 residues. Germline CDR1 reads ENHRY; CDR2 reads SYGVKD.

The CDR3 protein is CASSLGADWGETQYF. CDR3 coding DNA: TGTGCCAGCAGCTTGGGGGCGGATTGGGGAGAGACCCAGTACTTC. The V call is TRBV5-4, the J call TRBJ2-5, with D unresolved. V lost 0 bases to trimming and J lost 4 bases, with 13 bases between them. Germline V gene sequence: CDR1 SGHNT, CDR2 YYREEE (reference sequence). The CDR3 is 15 amino acids.

This sequence joins TRBV30 and TRBJ2-7, with D perhaps TRBD1 (6 bases). This CDR3 contains 13 residues. Germline V gives CDR1 GTSNPN, CDR2 SVGIG (reference sequence). The V end lost 0 bases, the J end lost 2 bases, and 8 bases lay between the germline ends. The CDR3 sequence is CAWSVGGPYEQYF. CDR3 DNA: TGTGCCTGGAGTGTAGGGGGACCCTACGAGCAGTACTTC.

This clone was seen a few times. This chain connects TRBV4-3 to TRBJ2-7; 11 bases fit TRBD1. Germline CDR1 and CDR2: LGHNA and YSLEER. The CDR3 runs 15 residues. Losses at the gene ends were 3 bases for V and 4 bases for J; bases not matched to a gene: 5. This CDR3 reads CASSQTGTGGYEQYF. In DNA, the CDR3 is TGCGCCAGCAGCCAGACCGGGACAGGGGGTTACGAGCAGTACTTC.

The chain is built from TRBV2 and TRBJ2-1; D is perhaps TRBD2 (5 bases). Looked up from germline, CDR1 is SNHLY and CDR2 is FYNNEI. V lost 5 bases and J lost 5, with 19 bases in between. This CDR3 region has 16 residues. The CDR3 coding sequence is TGTGCCAGCAGTCACAAGCGGAGCCCACCTAACAATGAGCAGTTCTTC. Translating gives CASSHKRSPPNNEQFF.

This clone was counted a few times. CDR3 coding DNA: TGTGCCAGCAGGGCTAGCGGGAGGGCCTCCGAGCAGTACTTC. Its protein product is CASRASGRASEQYF. The chain combines TRBV6-1 with TRBJ2-7; TRBD2 matches at 12 bases. The V gene end was trimmed by 6 bases and the J gene end by 6 bases; junction bases not matched to a gene: 6. This CDR3 contains 14 residues. CDR1 and CDR2 from the germline V gene are MNHNS and SASEGT.

The sample holds a few counts of this clone. The CDR3 coding sequence is TGTGCCAGCAGCTTGGTACTAGCGGGAGAGCAGTTCTTC. It specifies CASSLVLAGEQFF. The chain combines TRBV5-5 with TRBJ2-1, with 10 bases matching TRBD2. The CDR3 has 13 amino acids. Trimming cost V 0 bases and J 10 bases; bases outside gene matches: 1. CDR1 and CDR2 from the germline V gene are SGHKS and YYEKEE (reference sequence).

This clone was counted only a few times. The rearrangement uses TRBV7-2 and TRBJ1-1, with no clear D. There are 15 residues in the CDR3. The germline V gene encodes CDR1 SGHTA and CDR2 FQGNSA. Trimming stripped 2 bases from V and 1 base from J, with 11 bases between. The CDR3 reads CASSLYHIENTEAFF. As DNA, the CDR3 is TGTGCCAGCAGCTTATACCATATTGAGAACACTGAAGCTTTCTTT.

J is TRBJ2-3 and V is TRBV5-1; 12 nucleotides line up with TRBD2. V shed 5 bases, J shed 5 bases, and the junction held 6 bases outside the gene matches. This CDR3 comprises 15 residues. Germline V lookup: CDR1 SGHRS, CDR2 YFSETQ. CDR3: CASRSLAGGGDTQYF. The DNA of the CDR3 is TGCGCCAGCAGGTCACTAGCGGGAGGTGGAGATACGCAGTATTTT.

This chain connects TRBV12-2 to TRBJ1-2; the tabulated D call, TRBD1, remains unverified against the DNA. TRBV12-2 is a documented pseudogene. The CDR3 runs 16 residues. The chain's CDR3 is CASRLARGKGSNGYTF. For the CDR3, the DNA is TGTGCAAGTCGCTTAGCTAGGGGGAAAGGTTCTAACGGCTACACCTTC.

Remarks on this clone: At one end the junction does not follow the germline gene, possibly because of a read error. The rearrangement joins TRBV4-3 to TRBJ2-7; no definite D call. Germline CDR1 reads LGHNA; CDR2 reads YSLEER. This CDR3 comprises 9 residues. The CDR3 coding sequence is TGCGCCAGCAGCCAAGTGTGTGAGTTC. Translation gives CASSQVCEF.

This clone was observed a handful of times. The chain joins TRBV7-9 to TRBJ2-3; D gene ambiguous. V was clipped by 8 bases and J by 2 bases, with 11 bases between them. This CDR3 is 13 amino acids long. Germline CDR1 is SEHNR and CDR2 is FQNEAQ (reference sequence). CDR3 protein: CASLSGSTDTQYF. The CDR3 DNA is TGTGCCAGCCTGTCCGGGTCCACAGATACGCAGTATTTT.

The V and J genes are TRBV11-2 and TRBJ2-4, with D possibly TRBD1 on 6 matching bases. Trimming took off 5 bases at V and 7 bases at J, with 15 bases between the two ends. This CDR3 has 14 amino acids. Germline V gene sequence: CDR1 SGHAT, CDR2 FQNNGV. The CDR3 DNA reads as TGTGCCAGCAGCGAAGGCACAGGGACGAACATTCAGTACTTC. This sequence encodes CASSEGTGTNIQYF.

This chain connects TRBV9 to TRBJ2-7; 7 bases are a match to TRBD1. The CDR3 consists of 14 residues. Germline V gives CDR1 SGDLS, CDR2 YYNGEE. V was clipped by 4 bases and J by 4 bases; unmatched bases: 8. CDR3 in amino acids: CASSPQGNGYEQYF. CDR3 in DNA: TGTGCCAGCAGCCCACAGGGGAACGGGTACGAGCAGTACTTC.

The chain recombines TRBV5-4 with TRBJ2-1; a weak D match, TRBD2 (6 bases). The CDR3 covers 16 residues. CDR1 and CDR2 (germline): SGHNT, YYREEE (reference sequence). V was clipped by 5 bases and J by 0 bases, with 15 bases between them. The CDR3 nucleotides read TGTGCCAGCAGTCCCGGGACTTACAGCTCCTACAATGAGCAGTTCTTC. Residues: CASSPGTYSSYNEQFF.

V gene TRBV27 combines with J gene TRBJ2-2, with 8 bases identical to TRBD1. Germline trimming cut 3 bases from V and 6 bases from J; bases unmatched to any gene: 3. The germline V gene encodes CDR1 MNHEY and CDR2 SMNVEV (reference sequence). CDR3 length: 14 residues. This chain's CDR3 is CASSFQGAAGELFF. The CDR3 DNA is TGTGCCAGCAGTTTCCAGGGGGCCGCCGGGGAGCTGTTTTTT.

The rearrangement links TRBV5-1 to TRBJ2-2; tentative D call: TRBD2 (5 bases). Trimming stripped 7 bases from V and 4 bases from J, with 14 bases between. The length of the CDR3 is 14 residues. From germline, CDR1 is SGHRS and CDR2 YFSETQ. The CDR3 spells CASSMGDLTGELFF. The CDR3 DNA follows: TGCGCCAGCTCTATGGGAGATCTCACCGGGGAGCTGTTTTTT.

In this sample, this clone turned up a few times. The CDR3 DNA follows: TGTGCCAGCAGTTTAAACTACAATGAGCAGTTCTTC. Protein: CASSLNYNEQFF. V is TRBV28 and J is TRBJ2-1; no clear D. The length of the CDR3 is 12 residues. V dropped 2 bases and J dropped 3 bases, with 2 bases sitting between them. Germline-derived CDR1 and CDR2 are MDHEN and SYDVKM.

The chain links TRBV7-9 to TRBJ2-5, with 10 bases lining up with TRBD2. V lost 5 bases, J lost 3 bases, and 6 bases stayed unmatched. Germline V gene data show CDR1 as SEHNR and CDR2 as FQNEAQ (reference sequence). The CDR3 length is 15 residues. The CDR3, as DNA: TGTGCCAGCAGCACCCTGAGCGGGAGGGAAGAGACCCAGTACTTC. Translating it yields CASSTLSGREETQYF.

The chain links TRBV14 to TRBJ2-1, with D unresolved. The CDR3 has 12 residues. Germline V gives CDR1 SGHDN, CDR2 FVKESK. Trimming cost V 1 base and J 9 bases, with 7 bases left between them. This CDR3 is CASSQVHSEQFF. The CDR3 bases are TGTGCCAGCAGCCAAGTACACAGTGAGCAGTTCTTC.

V usage is TRBV19 and J usage is TRBJ1-2; D gene ambiguous. CDR3 length: 11 amino acids. Between the trimmed V and J ends, which lost 2 bases and 6 bases, there was a span of 4 bases. In germline, CDR1 is LNHDA, CDR2 SQIVND (reference sequence). CDR3 sequence (DNA): TGTGCCAGTAGTATATTGGATGGCTACACCTTC. This translates into CASSILDGYTF.

This chain connects TRBV15 to TRBJ2-1; D gene unclear. The ends were cut back, 1 base at V and 8 bases at J, with 18 bases in the middle. CDR1 and CDR2 from the germline V gene are LNHNV and YYDKDF (reference sequence). The CDR3 loop spans 16 amino acids. Here the CDR3 reads CATSRVKGTTDYEQFF. CDR3 in DNA: TGTGCCACCAGCAGAGTGAAGGGTACAACTGATTATGAGCAGTTCTTC. Supplemented by reference TRBV15 and TRBJ2-1, the full variable domain reads DAMVIQNPRYQVTQFGKPVTLSCSQTLNHNVMYWYQQKSSQAPKLLFHYYDKDFNNEADTPDNFQSRRPNTSFCFLDIRSPGLGDTAMYLCATSRVKGTTDYEQFFGPGTRLTVL.

The chain has TRBV11-2 and TRBJ1-2; D might be TRBD1 (6 bases). V was cut by 3 bases and J by 3 bases, with 17 bases left in between. CDR3 length: 16 residues. The germline V gene has CDR1 SGHAT and CDR2 FQNNGV. CDR3 sequence reads: CASSFLGGRLYYGYTF. The CDR3, as DNA: TGTGCCAGCAGCTTCCTAGGGGGGCGCTTGTACTATGGCTACACCTTC.

This clone occurred a few times. The rearrangement joins TRBV2 to TRBJ2-5; 7 bases are a match to TRBD2. The V gene's germline CDR1 is SNHLY and CDR2 FYNNEI. J lost 7 bases, V lost 4 bases, and 6 bases had no gene match. The CDR3 has 13 amino acids. CDR3 in amino acids: CASSASGGGTQYF. Written as DNA, the CDR3 is TGTGCCAGCAGTGCATCTGGCGGGGGGACCCAGTACTTC.